This TCR beta chain was observed in a study of cytomegalovirus exposure and HLA in healthy donors. Study-level points and caveats: TCR beta V- and J-gene trimming was later associated with a missense DCLRE1C variant. In a later analysis, across HLA loci, associated TCR counts were highest for DRB1, lowest for HLA-C. In vitro data verified three CMV-associated chains as specific for CMV antigens. CMV serostatus was the sole immune exposure data available.

It was with 60 Vbeta and 13 Jbeta primers that the PCR ran. Method: immunoSEQ multiplex PCR; TCRdb's copy keeps in-frame clones and lacks some. The sample has about 160,000 clones; 75% to 90% are singletons. With regard to this clone: Its antigen remains unknown.

Trimming cost V 1 base and J 4 bases; bases outside gene matches: 6. This CDR3 contains 15 residues. The germline V gene has CDR1 SEHNR and CDR2 FQNEAQ (reference sequence). The specimen sequenced was PBMCs. This sequence was found in a young woman in good health and CMV-seronegative. The chain recombines TRBV7-9 with TRBJ1-1; 7 nucleotides line up with TRBD1. The CDR3 DNA is TGTGCCAGCAGCTTAGAGGCAGGGGGAGGCACTGAAGCTTTCTTT. Translated, it gives CASSLEAGGGTEAFF. Full variable domain (rest looked up from reference TRBV7-9 and TRBJ1-1): DTGVSQNPRHKITKRGQNVTFRCDPISEHNRLYWYRQTLGQGPEFLTYFQNEAQLEKSRLLSDRFSAERPKGSFSTLEIQRTEQGDSAMYLCASSLEAGGGTEAFFGQGTRLTVV.